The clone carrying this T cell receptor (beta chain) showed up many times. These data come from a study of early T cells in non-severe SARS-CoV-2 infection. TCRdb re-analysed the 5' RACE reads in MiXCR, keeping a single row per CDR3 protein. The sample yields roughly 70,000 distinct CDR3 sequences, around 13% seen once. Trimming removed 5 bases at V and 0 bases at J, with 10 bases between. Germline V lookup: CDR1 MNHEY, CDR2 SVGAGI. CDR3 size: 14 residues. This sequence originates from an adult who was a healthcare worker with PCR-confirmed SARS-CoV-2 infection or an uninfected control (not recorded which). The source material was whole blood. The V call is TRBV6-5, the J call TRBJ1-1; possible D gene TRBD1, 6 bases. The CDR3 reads CASSRTAMNTEAFF. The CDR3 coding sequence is TGTGCCAGCAGTCGGACAGCCATGAACACTGAAGCTTTCTTT.